This T cell receptor beta chain was recorded in a study of blood T cell repertoires in COVID-19. Study background: Sources were T cells, B-cell-depleted T cells, or PBMCs; the material itself was cDNA or gDNA.

Original data processing: How many nucleated cells were present was estimated from reference gene primer amplification. Sequencing was performed with immunoSEQ multiplex PCR; in TCRdb, only in-frame clones are kept and a portion is missing. V and J calls plus clone size are reproduced from that table; the DNA served to infer D and trimming. The sample has about 76,000 clones, 80% to 90% seen once. Patients in Seattle were enrolled during active infection, then followed longitudinally. CDR1 is SGHRS, CDR2 YFSETQ, per germline. The CDR3 covers 16 residues. V lost 0 bases, J lost 5 bases, and 15 bases lay in between.

The sample taken for sequencing was peripheral blood. The chain employs TRBV5-1 and TRBJ2-1; perhaps TRBD2 as D (6 bases). This receptor was taken from a man in his 60s with COVID-19, enrolled during active disease. In DNA form, the CDR3 reads TGCGCCAGCAGCTTGGCCGTCGGCGGGATAGACAATGAGCAGTTCTTC. Translation gives CASSLAVGGIDNEQFF.